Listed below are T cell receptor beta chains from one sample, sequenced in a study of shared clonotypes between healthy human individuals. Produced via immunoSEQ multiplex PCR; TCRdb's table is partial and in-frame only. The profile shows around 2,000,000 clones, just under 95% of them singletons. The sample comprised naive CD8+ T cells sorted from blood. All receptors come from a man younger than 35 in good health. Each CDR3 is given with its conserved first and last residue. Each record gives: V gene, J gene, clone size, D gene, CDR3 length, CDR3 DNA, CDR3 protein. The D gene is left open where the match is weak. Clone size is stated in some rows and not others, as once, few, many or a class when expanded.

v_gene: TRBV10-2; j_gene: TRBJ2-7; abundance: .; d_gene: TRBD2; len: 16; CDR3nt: TGCGCCAGCAACCCCACACTAGCGGGGGAATTCTACGAGCAGTACTTC; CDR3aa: CASNPTLAGEFYEQYF
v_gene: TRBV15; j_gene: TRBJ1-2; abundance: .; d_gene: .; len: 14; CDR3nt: TGTGCCACCAGCAGAGAAGGGGATGGCTATGGCTACACCTTC; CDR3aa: CATSREGDGYGYTF
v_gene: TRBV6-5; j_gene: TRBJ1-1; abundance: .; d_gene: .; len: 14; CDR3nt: TGTGCCAGCAGGGGAATGACACAGGGCGCTGAAGCTTTCTTT; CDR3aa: CASRGMTQGAEAFF
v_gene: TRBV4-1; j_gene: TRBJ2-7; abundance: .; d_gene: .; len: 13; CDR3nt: TGCGCCAGCAGCCAAGATCCCGGGACCTTATGGGACTTC; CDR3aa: CASSQDPGTLWDF
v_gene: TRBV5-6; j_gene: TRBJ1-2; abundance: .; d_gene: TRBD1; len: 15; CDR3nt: TGTGCCAGCAGCGCGGGACAGGCCATTTACTATGGCTACACCTTC; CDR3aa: CASSAGQAIYYGYTF
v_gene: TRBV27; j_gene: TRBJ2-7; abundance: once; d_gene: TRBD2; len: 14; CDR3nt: TGTGCCAGCAGTTTATTCGGGGGGAAAGACGAGCAGTACTTC; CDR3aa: CASSLFGGKDEQYF
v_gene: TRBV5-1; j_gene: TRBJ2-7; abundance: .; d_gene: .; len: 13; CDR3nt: TGCGCCAGCAGCTTGACGGTAGGATACGAGCAGTACTTC; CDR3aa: CASSLTVGYEQYF
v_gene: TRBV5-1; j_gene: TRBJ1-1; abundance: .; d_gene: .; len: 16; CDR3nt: TGCGCCAGCAGCGTGGACCCGGGGCAGATGAACACTGAAGCTTTCTTT; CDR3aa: CASSVDPGQMNTEAFF
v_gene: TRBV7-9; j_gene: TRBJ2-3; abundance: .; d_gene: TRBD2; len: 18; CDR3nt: TGTGCCAGCAGCTTAGGGGGCTGGCTAGCGGGACCAACAGATACGCAGTATTTT; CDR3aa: CASSLGGWLAGPTDTQYF
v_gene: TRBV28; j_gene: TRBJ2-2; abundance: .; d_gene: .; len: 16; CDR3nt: TGTGCCAGCAGTTCCGGACGAACAGCGAACACCGGGGAGCTGTTTTTT; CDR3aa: CASSSGRTANTGELFF
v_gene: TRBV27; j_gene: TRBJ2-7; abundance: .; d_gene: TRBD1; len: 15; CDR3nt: TGTGCCAGCAGCCCGGGACAGCTAAGCTCCTACGAGCAGTACTTC; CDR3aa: CASSPGQLSSYEQYF
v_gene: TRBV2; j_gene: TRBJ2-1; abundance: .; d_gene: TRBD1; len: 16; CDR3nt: TGTGCCAGCAGTGAATCATGGGACAGACCCTACAATGAGCAGTTCTTC; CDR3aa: CASSESWDRPYNEQFF
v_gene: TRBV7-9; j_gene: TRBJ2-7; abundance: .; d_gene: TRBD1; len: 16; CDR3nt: TGTGCCAGCAGCCTCGGACAGGGTAGAGATCAGGACGAGCAGTACTTC; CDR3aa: CASSLGQGRDQDEQYF
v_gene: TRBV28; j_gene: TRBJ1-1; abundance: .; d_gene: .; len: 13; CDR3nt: TGTGCCAGCAGTTCGGGCATTACCTCAGGAGCTTTCTTT; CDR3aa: CASSSGITSGAFF
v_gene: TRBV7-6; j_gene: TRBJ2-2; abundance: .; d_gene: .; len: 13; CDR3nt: TGTGCCAGCAGCTTAGATGGGGCCGGGGAGCTGTTTTTT; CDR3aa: CASSLDGAGELFF
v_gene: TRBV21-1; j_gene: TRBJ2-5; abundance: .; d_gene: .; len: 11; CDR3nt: TGTGCCAGCTTTGAACAAGAGACCCAGTACTTC; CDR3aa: CASFEQETQYF
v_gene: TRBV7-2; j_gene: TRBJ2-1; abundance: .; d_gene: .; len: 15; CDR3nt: TGTGCCAGCAGCTTATACGGGACACTTAACAATGAGCAGTTCTTC; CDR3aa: CASSLYGTLNNEQFF
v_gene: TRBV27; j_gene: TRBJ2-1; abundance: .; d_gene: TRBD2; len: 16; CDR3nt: TGTGCCAGCAGTTCACTAGCGGGAGGGGGGCTCAATGAGCAGTTCTTC; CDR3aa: CASSSLAGGGLNEQFF
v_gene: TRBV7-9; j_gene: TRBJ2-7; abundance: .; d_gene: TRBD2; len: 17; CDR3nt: TGTGCCAGCAGCTTAGGGCCCTGGGAACTAGCGGGAATCGAGCAGTACTTC; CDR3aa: CASSLGPWELAGIEQYF
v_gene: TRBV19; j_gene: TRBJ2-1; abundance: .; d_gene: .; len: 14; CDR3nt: TGTGCCACCGGACAGTTCAGCTCCTACAATGAGCAGTTCTTC; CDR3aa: CATGQFSSYNEQFF
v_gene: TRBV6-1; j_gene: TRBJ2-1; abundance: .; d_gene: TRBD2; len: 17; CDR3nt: TGTGCCAGCAGTGAGGCCATCACTAGCGGGGGGGCCTATAAGCAGTTCTTC; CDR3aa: CASSEAITSGGAYKQFF
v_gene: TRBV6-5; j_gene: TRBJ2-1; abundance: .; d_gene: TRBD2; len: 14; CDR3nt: TGTGCCAGCACCTCTAGCGGGGGTAACAATGAGCAGTTCTTC; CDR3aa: CASTSSGGNNEQFF
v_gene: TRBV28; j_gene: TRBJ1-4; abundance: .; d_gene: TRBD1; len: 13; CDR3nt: TGTGCCAGCACCTTAACAGGGGCTGGAGAACTGTTTTTT; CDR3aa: CASTLTGAGELFF
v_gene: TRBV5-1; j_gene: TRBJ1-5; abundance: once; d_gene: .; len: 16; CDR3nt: TGCGCCAGCAGCTTGGATGGGCTAGGGGGCAATCAGCCCCAGCATTTT; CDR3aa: CASSLDGLGGNQPQHF
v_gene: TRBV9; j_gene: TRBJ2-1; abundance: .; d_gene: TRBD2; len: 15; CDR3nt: TGTGCCAGCAGCGGGGAGGGGCAGGCCTACAATGAGCAGTTCTTC; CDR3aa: CASSGEGQAYNEQFF
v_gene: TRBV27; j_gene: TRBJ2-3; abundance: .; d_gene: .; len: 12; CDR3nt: TGTGCCAGCAGTGGGGGCGGAGATACGCAGTATTTT; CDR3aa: CASSGGGDTQYF
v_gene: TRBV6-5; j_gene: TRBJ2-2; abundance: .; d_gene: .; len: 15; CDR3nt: TGTGCCAGCAGCCCCTGGGAGGGGGGGGCCGGGGAGCTGTTTTTT; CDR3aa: CASSPWEGGAGELFF
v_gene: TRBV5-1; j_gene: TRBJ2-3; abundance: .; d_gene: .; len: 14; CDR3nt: TGCGCCAGCAGCTTAGGAGTTAGCACAGATACGCAGTATTTT; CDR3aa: CASSLGVSTDTQYF
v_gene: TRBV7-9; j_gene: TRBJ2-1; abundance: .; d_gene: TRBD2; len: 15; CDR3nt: TGTGCCAGCAGCTTATACAGCGGGGGGGCGCATGAGCAGTTCTTC; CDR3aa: CASSLYSGGAHEQFF
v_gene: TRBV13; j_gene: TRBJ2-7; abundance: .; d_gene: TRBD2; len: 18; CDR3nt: TGTGCCAGCAGCTCCCGGACTAGCGGGAGTTACTCGGCGGGAGAGCAGTACTTC; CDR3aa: CASSSRTSGSYSAGEQYF
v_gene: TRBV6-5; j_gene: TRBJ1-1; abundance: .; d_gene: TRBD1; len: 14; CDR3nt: TGTGCCAGCAGTTACTGGGACAGGGGGTCTGAAGCTTTCTTT; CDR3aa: CASSYWDRGSEAFF
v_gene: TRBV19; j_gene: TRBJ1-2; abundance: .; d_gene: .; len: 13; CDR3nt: TGTGCCAGTAGTATCTTGGGCGGAAATGGCTACACCTTC; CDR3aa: CASSILGGNGYTF
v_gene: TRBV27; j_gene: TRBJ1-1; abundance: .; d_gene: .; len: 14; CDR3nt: TGTGCCAGCAGTTTTATCGGGGGAAGCACTGAAGCTTTCTTT; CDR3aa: CASSFIGGSTEAFF
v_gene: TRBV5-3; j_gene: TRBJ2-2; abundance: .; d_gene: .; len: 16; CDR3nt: TGTGCCAGAAGCTTGATGACCGTAGGAAGGACCGGGGAGCTGTTTTTT; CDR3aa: CARSLMTVGRTGELFF
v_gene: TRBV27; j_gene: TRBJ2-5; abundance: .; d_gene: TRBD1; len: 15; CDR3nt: TGTGCCAGCAGTTTAACCTTAGACAGGGGTGAGACCCAGTACTTC; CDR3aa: CASSLTLDRGETQYF
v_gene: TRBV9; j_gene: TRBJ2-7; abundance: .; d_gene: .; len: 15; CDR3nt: TGTGCCAGCAGCGTAACCCCCGGGGATGGTTACGAGCAGTACTTC; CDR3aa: CASSVTPGDGYEQYF
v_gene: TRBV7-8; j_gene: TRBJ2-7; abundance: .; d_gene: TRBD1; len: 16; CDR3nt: TGTGCCAGCAGCTTACTCTCCGGGACAGGATCCTACGAGCAGTACTTC; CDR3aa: CASSLLSGTGSYEQYF
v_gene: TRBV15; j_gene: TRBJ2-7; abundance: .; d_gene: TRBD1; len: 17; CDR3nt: TGTGCCACCAGCAGACCCTCGGGAAGACAGGGGGCCTACGAGCAGTACTTC; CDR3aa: CATSRPSGRQGAYEQYF
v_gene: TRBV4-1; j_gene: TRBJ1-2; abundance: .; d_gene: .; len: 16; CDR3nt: TGCGCCAGCAGCCAAGAATATGACAGCCTTGAGGATGGCTACACCTTC; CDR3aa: CASSQEYDSLEDGYTF
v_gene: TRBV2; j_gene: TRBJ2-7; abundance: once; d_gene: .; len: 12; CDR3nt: TGTGCCAGCACCAACGAGGCCTACGAGCAGTACTTC; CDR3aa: CASTNEAYEQYF
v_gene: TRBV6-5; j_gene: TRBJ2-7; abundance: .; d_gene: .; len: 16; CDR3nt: TGTGCCAGCAGTTACTCGACAGGCGAAAAATCCTACGAGCAGTACTTC; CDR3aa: CASSYSTGEKSYEQYF
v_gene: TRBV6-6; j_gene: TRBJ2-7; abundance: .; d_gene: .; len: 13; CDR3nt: TGTGCCAGCAGTTATGGCATTACCTACGAGCAGTACTTC; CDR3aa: CASSYGITYEQYF
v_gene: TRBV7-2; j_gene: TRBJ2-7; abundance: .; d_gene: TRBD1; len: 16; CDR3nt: TGTGCCAGCAGCTCCCCGACAGGGGACCCTTCCTACGAGCAGTACTTC; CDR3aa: CASSSPTGDPSYEQYF
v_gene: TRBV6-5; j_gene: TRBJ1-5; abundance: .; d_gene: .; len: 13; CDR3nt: TGTGCCAGCACGTCGGGGGGAAATCAGCCCCAGCATTTT; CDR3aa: CASTSGGNQPQHF
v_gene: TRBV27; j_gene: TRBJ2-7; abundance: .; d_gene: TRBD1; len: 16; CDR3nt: TGTGCCAGCAGTATAAAGGACAGGGGGGGAACCTACGAGCAGTACTTC; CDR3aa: CASSIKDRGGTYEQYF
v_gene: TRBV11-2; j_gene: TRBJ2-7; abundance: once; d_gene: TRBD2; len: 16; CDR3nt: TGTGCCAGCAGCTTAGTCGGACTAGCGGAATACTACGAGCAGTACTTC; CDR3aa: CASSLVGLAEYYEQYF
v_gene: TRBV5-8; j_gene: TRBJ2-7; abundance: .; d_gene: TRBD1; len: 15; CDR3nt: TGTGCCAGCAGCCCTACAGGGGGCCCCTCCTACGAGCAGTACTTC; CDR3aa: CASSPTGGPSYEQYF
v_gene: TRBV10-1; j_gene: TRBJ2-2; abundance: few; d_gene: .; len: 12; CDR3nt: TGCGCCAGCAGTGAAGGGACCGGGGAGCTGTTTTTT; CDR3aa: CASSEGTGELFF